These 13 T cell receptor beta chains were sequenced from one sample in a study of blood T cell repertoires in COVID-19. Only in-frame clones appear in the TCRdb table, and some are missing; sequencing was by immunoSEQ multiplex PCR. The sample yields roughly 68,000 clones, approximately 85% seen once. The sample consisted of peripheral blood. These receptors were taken from a man between 45 and 60 years old with acute or convalescent COVID-19.

The gene calls are TRBV24-1 and TRBJ2-1, with TRBD2 matching over 8 bases. The germline V gene has CDR1 KGHDR and CDR2 SFDVKD. The CDR3 is 18 amino acids. The junction had 15 bases not matched to a gene; V was cut back by 9 bases and J by 0 bases. CDR3: CATARGTRPPSSYNEQFF. In DNA, the CDR3 is TGTGCCACCGCAAGAGGGACTAGGCCACCCAGCTCCTACAATGAGCAGTTCTTC.

The chain is built from TRBV7-8 and TRBJ1-1; tentatively, D is TRBD1 (6 bases). This CDR3 has 14 residues. The V gene's germline CDR1 is SGHVS and CDR2 FQNEAQ. V was trimmed by 5 bases and J by 0 bases, leaving 10 bases between them. The CDR3 loop is CASSVGTLNTEAFF. DNA of the CDR3: TGTGCCAGCAGCGTCGGGACACTGAACACTGAAGCTTTCTTT.

The chain carries TRBV3-1 (or the pseudogene TRBV3-2) and TRBJ2-2; tentative D call: TRBD1 (6 bases). The CDR3 runs to 14 residues. Trimming stripped 3 bases from V and 10 bases from J, with 15 bases between. Germline V gene sequence: CDR1 LGHDT, CDR2 YNNKEL (reference sequence). CDR3 nucleotide sequence: TGTGCCAGCAGCCACAATCCAGGGGACGCGGAGCTGTTTTTT. Its translation is CASSHNPGDAELFF.

This chain uses TRBV7-3 with TRBJ2-3; TRBD2 aligns across 11 bases. Per germline, CDR1 SGHTA and CDR2 FQGTGA. The V gene end was trimmed by 3 bases and the J gene end by 7 bases; junction bases not matched to a gene: 6. The CDR3 has 15 residues. The CDR3 loop reads CASSLGSGGANTQYF. CDR3 DNA: TGTGCCAGCAGCTTGGGTAGCGGGGGGGCAAATACGCAGTATTTT.

The V call is TRBV7-3, the J call TRBJ2-5, with 11 bases fitting TRBD1. This CDR3 has 15 amino acids. Germline V gives CDR1 SGHTA, CDR2 FQGTGA. J lost 5 bases, V lost 2 bases, and 4 bases had no gene match. The CDR3 DNA is TGTGCCAGCAGCTTAGGGACAGGGGGAATCGAGACCCAGTACTTC. Its translation is CASSLGTGGIETQYF.

Here the CDR3 reads CASRIDLNTEAFF. The CDR3 bases are TGCGCCAGCAGGATCGACTTGAACACTGAAGCTTTCTTT. The rearrangement links TRBV10-2 to TRBJ1-1; D unresolved. The V end lost 6 bases, the J end lost 0 bases, and 8 bases lay between the germline ends. This CDR3 contains 13 residues. Germline V gene data show CDR1 as WSHSY and CDR2 as SAAADI.

The chain couples TRBV30 to TRBJ2-2, with D maybe TRBD2 (7 bases). This CDR3 contains 17 residues. V shed 0 bases and J shed 4 bases, with 18 bases lying between them. In germline, CDR1 is GTSNPN, CDR2 SVGIG (reference sequence). The CDR3 reads CAWSVYGGLAGTGELFF. The CDR3, as DNA: TGTGCCTGGAGTGTATACGGGGGGCTGGCGGGCACCGGGGAGCTGTTTTTT.

The chain is built from TRBV5-1 and TRBJ2-7; TRBD2 might be the D (5 bases). CDR1 and CDR2 (germline): SGHRS, YFSETQ. V lost 4 bases and J 7 bases, leaving 9 bases between the germline ends. The CDR3 totals 11 residues. CDR3 sequence: CASSPGGEQYF. The CDR3 DNA reads TGCGCCAGCAGCCCCGGCGGGGAGCAGTACTTC.

This clone has a handful of counts. V and J are TRBV24-1 and TRBJ2-7; 7 nucleotides match TRBD2. The ends lost 9 bases at V and 1 base at J; junction bases unmatched: 11. The germline CDR1 and CDR2 sequences are KGHDR and SFDVKD. The CDR3 covers 15 residues. DNA for the CDR3: TGTGCCACCCTCATGTCGGGACTACAATCCTACGAGCAGTACGTC. Translating gives CATLMSGLQSYEQYV.

V usage is TRBV1 and J usage is TRBJ2-1; the D call of TRBD2 is as the table states it, not checked on the DNA. TRBV1 is a listed pseudogene. CDR3 length: 13 amino acids. CDR3 region: CTSSPCWGGPEFF. The CDR3 DNA sequence: TGCACCAGCAGCCCATGTTGGGGGGGGCCAGAGTTCTTC.

The chain combines TRBV2 with TRBJ1-2; 8 nucleotides align to TRBD1. This CDR3 has 14 residues. The J segment lost 4 bases and the V segment lost 8 bases, leaving 9 bases of the junction unmatched. Germline assignment: CDR1 SNHLY and CDR2 FYNNEI. CDR3 sequence (DNA): TGTGCCAGCTTGAGTTCAGGGGGCAGCTATGGCTACACCTTC. Protein product: CASLSSGGSYGYTF.

This chain connects TRBV19 to TRBJ2-1, with 10 bases fitting TRBD2. Germline assignment: CDR1 LNHDA and CDR2 SQIVND (reference sequence). The trim removed 3 bases at V and 2 bases at J, leaving 4 bases unmatched. The CDR3 runs 16 residues. CDR3 DNA: TGTGCCAGTAGTATCCTAAGCGGGGGGGCCTACAATGAGCAGTTCTTC. It translates to CASSILSGGAYNEQFF.

The chain carries TRBV15 and TRBJ2-3, with 9 bases identical to TRBD2. J was trimmed by 5 bases and V by 3 bases; bases with no gene match: 12. The CDR3 length is 17 residues. The V gene's germline CDR1 is LNHNV and CDR2 YYDKDF (reference sequence). The CDR3 sequence: CATSSEASGAAGDTQYF. Written as DNA, the CDR3 is TGTGCCACCAGCAGCGAAGCTAGCGGGGCCGCCGGAGATACGCAGTATTTT. Supplemented by reference TRBV15 and TRBJ2-3, the full variable domain reads DAMVIQNPRYQVTQFGKPVTLSCSQTLNHNVMYWYQQKSSQAPKLLFHYYDKDFNNEADTPDNFQSRRPNTSFCFLDIRSPGLGDTAMYLCATSSEASGAAGDTQYFGPGTRLTVL.